This T cell receptor (beta chain) was captured by sequencing in a study of T cells after yellow fever vaccination. Study-wide background: Where fractions had low cell numbers, libraries were prepared from them with the SMART-Seq v4 Ultra Low Input RNA kit.

Study outcomes and limitations: Post-booster reappearance was seen for most primary-vaccination clones (about 96% CD4, around 88% CD8).

This clonotype was observed a handful of times. The CDR3 totals 15 residues. Production of TCR cDNA was by 5'RACE template switching, which also added a universal primer site and UMIs. One entry per CDR3 protein, called by TCRdb with MiXCR from the 5' RACE reads. This sample has around 53,000 distinct CDR3 sequences, with about 6.3% found just once. The sequence was obtained from a man younger than 35 who received the YFV17D yellow fever vaccine. The sample consisted of CD8+ T cells not binding an NS4B(214-222) dextramer, sorted from PBMCs, taken roughly seven weeks after the first yellow fever vaccination. The chain uses TRBV3-2 and TRBJ2-5; the table's D call TRBD1 went unverified against the DNA. TRBV3-2 is shown as a pseudogene. CDR3 residues: CACSQGDPNQETQYF. Here the CDR3 DNA reads TGTGCCTGCTCCCAAGGGGACCCCAACCAAGAGACCCAGTACTTC.